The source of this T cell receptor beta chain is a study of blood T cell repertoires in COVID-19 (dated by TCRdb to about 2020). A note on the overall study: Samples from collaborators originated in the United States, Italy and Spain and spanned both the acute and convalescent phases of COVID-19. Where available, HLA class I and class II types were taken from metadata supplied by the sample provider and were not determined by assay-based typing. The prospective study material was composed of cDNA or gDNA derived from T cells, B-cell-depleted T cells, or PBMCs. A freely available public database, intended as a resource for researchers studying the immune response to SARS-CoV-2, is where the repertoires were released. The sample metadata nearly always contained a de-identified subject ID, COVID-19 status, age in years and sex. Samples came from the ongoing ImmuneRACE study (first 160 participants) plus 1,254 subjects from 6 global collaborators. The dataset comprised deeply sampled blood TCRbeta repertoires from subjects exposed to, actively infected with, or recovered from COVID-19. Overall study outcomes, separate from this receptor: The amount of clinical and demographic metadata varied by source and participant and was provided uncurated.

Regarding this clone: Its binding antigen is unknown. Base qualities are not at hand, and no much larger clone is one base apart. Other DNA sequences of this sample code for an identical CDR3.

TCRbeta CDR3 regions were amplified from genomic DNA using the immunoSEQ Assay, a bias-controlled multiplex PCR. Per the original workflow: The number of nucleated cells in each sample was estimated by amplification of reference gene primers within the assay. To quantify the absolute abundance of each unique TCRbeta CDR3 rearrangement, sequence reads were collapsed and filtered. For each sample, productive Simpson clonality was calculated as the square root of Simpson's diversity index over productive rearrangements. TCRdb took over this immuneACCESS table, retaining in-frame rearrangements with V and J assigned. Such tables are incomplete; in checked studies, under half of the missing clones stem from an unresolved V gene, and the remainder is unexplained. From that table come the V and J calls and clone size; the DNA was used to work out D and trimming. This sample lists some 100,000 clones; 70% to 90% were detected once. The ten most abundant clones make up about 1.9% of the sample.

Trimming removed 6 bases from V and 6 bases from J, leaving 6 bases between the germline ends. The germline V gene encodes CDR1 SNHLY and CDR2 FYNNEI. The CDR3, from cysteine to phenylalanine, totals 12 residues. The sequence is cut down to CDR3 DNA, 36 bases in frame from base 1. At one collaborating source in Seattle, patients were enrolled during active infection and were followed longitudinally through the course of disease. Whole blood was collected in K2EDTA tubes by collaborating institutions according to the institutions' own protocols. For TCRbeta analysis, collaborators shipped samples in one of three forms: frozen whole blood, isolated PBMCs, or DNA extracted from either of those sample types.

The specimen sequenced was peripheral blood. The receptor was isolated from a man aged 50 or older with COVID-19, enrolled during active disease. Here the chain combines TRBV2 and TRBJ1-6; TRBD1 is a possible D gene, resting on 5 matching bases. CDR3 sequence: CASRDSNSPLHF. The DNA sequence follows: TGTGCCAGCAGAGACAGTAATTCACCCCTCCACTTT.